This is a list of T cell receptor beta chains from one sample in a study of brain T cells in children with intractable seizures. Some clones are missing from TCRdb's copy, which holds only in-frame ones; the method was immunoSEQ multiplex PCR. Of around 340,000 clones in the sample, over 90% were seen once. Sample: peripheral blood, taken roughly 5 months after surgery. The receptors were gathered from a boy younger than two with tuberous sclerosis and intractable seizures. Both conserved end residues are part of each CDR3. Each record gives: J gene, clone size, V gene, D gene, CDR3 DNA, CDR3 protein. D genes are given only for firm matches. Only some rows state a clone size, as once, few, many or a class for expanded clones.

TRBJ2-7 - TRBV3-1/TRBV3-2 - TGTGCCAGCAGCCAGACTAGCTACGAGCAGTACTTC CASSQTSYEQYF
TRBJ2-1 - TRBV7-2 TRBD2 TGTGCCAGCAGCCGTGTAGCGGGGGGCCGGAAAAATGAGCAGTTCTTC CASSRVAGGRKNEQFF
TRBJ2-7 - TRBV10-2 TRBD1 TGCGCCAGCAGTGGGACAGGGGGCTACGAGCAGTACTTC CASSGTGGYEQYF
TRBJ2-2 - TRBV3-1/TRBV3-2 - TGTGCCAGCAGCCAAGAGACAGTGGTCGGGGAGCTGTTTTTT CASSQETVVGELFF
TRBJ1-5 - TRBV5-1 TRBD1 TGCGCCAGCAGCTTGGAGACAGGGGGCAATCAGCCCCAGCATTTT CASSLETGGNQPQHF
TRBJ1-2 - TRBV4-1 - TGCGCCAGCAGCCAAGGAGAAGACTACAACTATGGCTACACCTTC CASSQGEDYNYGYTF
TRBJ1-2 - TRBV5-1 - TGCGCCAGCAGCTTGGTGGGGGAGGCGGGCTATGGCTACACCTTC CASSLVGEAGYGYTF
TRBJ2-7 - TRBV19 TRBD1 TGTGCCAGTAGAAGGGGGCTGTCCTACGAGCAGTACTTC CASRRGLSYEQYF
TRBJ1-5 few TRBV12-5 TRBD1 TGTGCTAGTGGTTTGGTACGGACAGGGGAATTGTATAGCAATCAGCCCCAGCATTTT CASGLVRTGELYSNQPQHF
TRBJ1-1 - TRBV30 - TGTGCCTGGAGTGTTGGCACTGAAGCTTTCTTT CAWSVGTEAFF
TRBJ1-2 - TRBV3-1/TRBV3-2 - TGTGCCAGCAGCCATAATTACAGGCAATCCATCTATGGCTACACCTTC CASSHNYRQSIYGYTF
TRBJ1-1 - TRBV7-9 - TGTGCCAGCAGCCCCAGGGGAACTGAAGCTTTCTTT CASSPRGTEAFF
TRBJ1-4 - TRBV6-1 - TGTGCCAGCAGTGACGGAACTAATGAAAAACTGTTTTTT CASSDGTNEKLFF
TRBJ2-1 - TRBV9 TRBD2 TGTGCCAGCAGCGTAGGAATAGCGGGAGGAAATGAGCAGTTCTTC CASSVGIAGGNEQFF
TRBJ2-1 - TRBV10-3 - TGTGCCGCAAGATCGGACTACGGCCAGGAGCAGTTCTTC CAARSDYGQEQFF
TRBJ2-5 - TRBV27 - TGTGCCAGCAGGGAACTAGTTCGCGAGACCCAGTACTTC CASRELVRETQYF
TRBJ2-1 - TRBV24-1 - TGTGCCACCAGCCTTACAGGGAATGAGCAGTTCTTC CATSLTGNEQFF
TRBJ2-2 - TRBV2 - TGTGCCACTTCTAGGTCGGGGGCTTACACCGGGGAGCTGTTTTTT CATSRSGAYTGELFF
TRBJ2-2 - TRBV7-6 - TGTGCCAGCAGCTTAGGAGAGGGCCCGGCCGGGGAGCTGTTTTTT CASSLGEGPAGELFF
TRBJ2-7 - TRBV30 - TGTGCCTGGAGCGGAGCGAGCCCCTACGAGCAGTACTTC CAWSGASPYEQYF
TRBJ2-7 - TRBV5-6 TRBD2 TGTGCCAGCAGCTCACCGGGACTAGCGCTTAGCTCCTACGAGCAGTACTTC CASSSPGLALSSYEQYF
TRBJ1-2 - TRBV6-5 - TGTGCCAGCAGTTACTCTCGGCAGGGCTATGGCTACACCTTC CASSYSRQGYGYTF
TRBJ1-3 once TRBV4-2 TRBD1 TGTGCCAGCAGCCAAAGGGGGCAGGGGCTTACCTCTGGAAACACCATATATTTT CASSQRGQGLTSGNTIYF
TRBJ1-1 - TRBV11-1 - TGTGCCAGCAGCCGGGTTGGGGCTTTCTTT CASSRVGAFF
TRBJ2-1 - TRBV28 - TGTGCCAGCAGTTTTATGTGGGGGGAAGGGAACTACAATGAGCAGTTCTTC CASSFMWGEGNYNEQFF
TRBJ2-1 - TRBV5-1 - TGCGCCAGCAGCCCCGCTCCCCCTACAGCCCCCAATGAGCAGTTCTTC CASSPAPPTAPNEQFF
TRBJ1-1 - TRBV19 - TGTGCCAGTAGTATAACGCTAATGAACACTGAAGCTTTCTTT CASSITLMNTEAFF
TRBJ1-1 once TRBV23-1 - TGCGCCAGCAGTGGAGGGGGAAGGAACACTGAAGCTTTCTTT CASSGGGRNTEAFF
TRBJ1-3 - TRBV30 - TGTGCCTGGAGTCGGGGTTCTCTTTACCTCTCTGGAAACACCATATATTTT CAWSRGSLYLSGNTIYF
TRBJ2-2 - TRBV7-9 TRBD1 TGTGCCACCCGGACAGGGTGGACCGGGGAGCTGTTTTTT CATRTGWTGELFF
TRBJ2-1 once TRBV28 TRBD2 TGTGCCAGCAGTTTACCCCCACGGACTAGCGGCTACAATGAGCAGTTCTTC CASSLPPRTSGYNEQFF
TRBJ2-7 few TRBV3-1/TRBV3-2 - TGTGCCAGCAGCCAAGGTCACGAGCAGTACTTC CASSQGHEQYF
TRBJ2-3 - TRBV19 TRBD2 TGTGCCAGTAGTATTACTAGCGGGAGCACAGATACGCAGTATTTT CASSITSGSTDTQYF
TRBJ1-2 - TRBV30 - TGTGCCTCTCAGGTCCGAGCTAACTATGGCTACACCTTC CASQVRANYGYTF
TRBJ2-2 - TRBV24-1 TRBD2 TGTGCCACCACTAGCGGGAACACCGGGGAGCTGTTTTTT CATTSGNTGELFF
TRBJ1-6 - TRBV5-8 - TGTGCCAGCAGCCCCGGGACGGGGGGTGCACCCCTCCACTTT CASSPGTGGAPLHF
TRBJ1-2 - TRBV27 - TGTGCCAGCAGTTTCAGGACGGAGTTTTCTGCACTCACCTTC CASSFRTEFSALTF
TRBJ2-7 once TRBV7-2 TRBD2 TGTGCCAGCAGTACTAGCGGGGGCTCCTACGAGCAGTACTTC CASSTSGGSYEQYF
TRBJ1-2 - TRBV6-5 - TGTGCCAGCAGAACTAGAGATGGCTACACCTTC CASRTRDGYTF
TRBJ1-2 - TRBV5-8 - TGTGCCAGCAGTTCTAGTGTGGTGGATGGCTACACCTTC CASSSSVVDGYTF
TRBJ2-2 once TRBV5-1 - TGCGCCAGCAGCTCCAGACCCCGGGACCTCACCGGGGAGCTGTTTTTT CASSSRPRDLTGELFF
TRBJ1-2 - TRBV5-4 - TGTGCCAGCAGCCAGACAGTAGCTAACTATGGCTACACCTTC CASSQTVANYGYTF